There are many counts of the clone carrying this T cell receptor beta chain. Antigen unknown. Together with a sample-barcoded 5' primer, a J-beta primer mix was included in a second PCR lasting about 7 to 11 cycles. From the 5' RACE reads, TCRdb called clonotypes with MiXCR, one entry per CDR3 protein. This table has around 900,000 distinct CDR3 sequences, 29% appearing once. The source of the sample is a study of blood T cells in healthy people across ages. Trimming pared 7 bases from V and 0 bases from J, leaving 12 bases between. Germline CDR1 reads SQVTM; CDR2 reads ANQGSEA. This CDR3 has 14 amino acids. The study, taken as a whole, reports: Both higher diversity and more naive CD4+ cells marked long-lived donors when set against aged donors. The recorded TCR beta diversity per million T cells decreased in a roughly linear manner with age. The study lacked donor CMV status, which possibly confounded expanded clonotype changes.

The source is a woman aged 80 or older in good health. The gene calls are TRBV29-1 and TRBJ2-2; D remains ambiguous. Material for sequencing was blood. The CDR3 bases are TGCAGCGCCAGTTCGGGCGCGAACACCGGGGAGCTGTTTTTT. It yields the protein CSASSGANTGELFF.